This TCR beta chain was recovered during a study of cytomegalovirus exposure and HLA in healthy donors. Study overall: As an earlier analysis found, about 190 million T cells yielded over 95 million unique TCR beta sequences. Whole-study findings and limits: Being productive about 90% or about 30% of the time was typical of most TCR beta V segments in an earlier analysis.

This clone was seen once. The antigen is undetermined. The PCR used 60 Vbeta and 13 Jbeta primers. Per the original data handling: An analysis that came later counted around 80 million unique TCR beta chains, approximately 10 million shared. The repertoire was sequenced with immunoSEQ multiplex PCR; TCRdb's copy has only in-frame clones and lacks some. V and J calls plus clone size are reproduced from that table; the DNA served to infer D and trimming. The data contain approximately 85,000 clones, 62% of them singletons. The specimen was PBMCs. This receptor was obtained from a woman between 25 and 40 years old in good health and CMV-seropositive.

CDR3 sequence: CASSLREGPYEQYF. In nucleotides, the CDR3 is TGTGCCAGCAGTTTACGGGAGGGACCCTACGAGCAGTACTTC. The J gene is TRBJ2-7, the V gene TRBV27, with 8 nucleotides matching TRBD2. This CDR3 comprises 14 residues. Trimming at V came to 2 bases and at J to 2 bases, leaving 2 bases not matched to a gene. Per germline, CDR1 MNHEY and CDR2 SMNVEV (reference sequence).